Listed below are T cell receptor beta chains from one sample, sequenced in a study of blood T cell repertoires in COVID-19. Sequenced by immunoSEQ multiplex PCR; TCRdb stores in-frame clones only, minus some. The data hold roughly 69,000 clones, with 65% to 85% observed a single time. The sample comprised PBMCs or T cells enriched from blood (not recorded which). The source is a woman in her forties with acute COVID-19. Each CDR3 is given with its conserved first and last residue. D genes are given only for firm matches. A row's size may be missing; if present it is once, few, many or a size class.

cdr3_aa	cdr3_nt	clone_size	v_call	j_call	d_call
CASSPGLAGTETQYF	TGCGCCAGCAGCCCAGGACTAGCGGGGACAGAGACCCAGTACTTC	NA	TRBV5-1	TRBJ2-5	TRBD2
CASSPGVYGYTF	TGTGCCAGCAGCCCGGGGGTTTATGGCTACACCTTC	NA	TRBV3-1/TRBV3-2	TRBJ1-2	NA
CASSRLAGGPSEQFF	TGTGCCAGCAGCCGACTAGCGGGGGGGCCTAGTGAGCAGTTCTTC	NA	TRBV6-5	TRBJ2-1	TRBD2
CASSSSGTVSGNTIYF	TGTGCCAGCAGCTCCAGCGGGACTGTCTCTGGAAACACCATATATTTT	NA	TRBV5-4	TRBJ1-3	NA
CASSLQGSNSPLHF	TGTGCCAGCAGCTTACAGGGTAGCAATTCACCCCTCCACTTT	few	TRBV7-3	TRBJ1-6	NA
CASRATPGTITDTQYF	TGCGCAAGCAGAGCGACCCCTGGGACTATTACAGATACGCAGTATTTT	NA	TRBV5-1	TRBJ2-3	TRBD2
CSVGQANNEKLFF	TGCAGCGTTGGACAGGCGAATAATGAAAAACTGTTTTTT	once	TRBV29-1	TRBJ1-4	NA
CASSRGTVGGYTF	TGTGCCAGCAGCCGAGGGACAGTCGGGGGCTACACCTTC	NA	TRBV3-1/TRBV3-2	TRBJ1-2	TRBD1
CSASALAGGPGNEQFF	TGCAGTGCTAGTGCACTAGCGGGAGGGCCGGGAAATGAGCAGTTCTTC	NA	TRBV20-1	TRBJ2-1	TRBD2
CASSLAASGRARTDTQYF	TGCGCCAGCAGCTTGGCGGCTAGCGGGAGGGCCCGCACAGATACGCAGTATTTT	NA	TRBV5-1	TRBJ2-3	TRBD2
CASNSYANTGELFF	TGTGCCAGCAACTCCTACGCGAACACCGGGGAGCTGTTTTTT	NA	TRBV25-1	TRBJ2-2	NA
CAVARDYNNEQFF	TGTGCCGTAGCCCGGGACTATAACAATGAGCAGTTCTTC	NA	TRBV7-9	TRBJ2-1	TRBD2
CASTFRDRTYNEQFF	TGTGCCAGCACCTTCCGGGACAGGACGTACAATGAGCAGTTCTTC	NA	TRBV11-3	TRBJ2-1	TRBD1
CASSAGTSGVYEQYF	TGTGCCAGCAGTGCCGGGACTAGCGGGGTCTACGAGCAGTACTTC	NA	TRBV27	TRBJ2-7	TRBD2
CASSWTSDFRDTQYF	TGTGCCAGCAGCTGGACTAGCGACTTCAGGGATACGCAGTATTTT	few	TRBV7-2	TRBJ2-3	TRBD2
CASTLSPGQYEKLFF	TGTGCCAGCACCCTATCCCCAGGACAGTATGAAAAACTGTTTTTT	NA	TRBV28	TRBJ1-4	NA
CASSFIDRGSTDTQYF	TGTGCCAGCAGCTTTATTGACAGAGGAAGCACAGATACGCAGTATTTT	NA	TRBV7-8	TRBJ2-3	NA
CASSLAGSGAGELFF	TGTGCCAGCAGCTTAGCGGGGAGTGGGGCCGGGGAGCTGTTTTTT	NA	TRBV7-6	TRBJ2-2	NA
CSVRSRAFYGYTF	TGCAGCGTTAGGTCCAGGGCATTCTATGGCTACACCTTC	NA	TRBV29-1	TRBJ1-2	NA
CASSEGGANSPLHF	TGTGCCAGCAGTGAGGGAGGGGCTAATTCACCCCTCCACTTT	NA	TRBV6-4	TRBJ1-6	NA
CASSAGTGGRADTQYF	TGTGCCAGCAGCGCGGGGACAGGGGGACGCGCAGATACGCAGTATTTT	few	TRBV5-6	TRBJ2-3	TRBD1
CSVDRSGGPNEQFF	TGCAGCGTTGATCGTAGCGGGGGGCCCAATGAGCAGTTCTTC	NA	TRBV29-1	TRBJ2-1	TRBD2
CASSLTRTGVGAFGYTF	TGTGCCAGCAGTTTAACCCGGACAGGGGTAGGGGCCTTTGGCTACACCTTC	once	TRBV28	TRBJ1-2	TRBD1
CASSQDLNSPLHF	TGTGCCAGCAGCCAAGACCTGAATTCACCCCTCCACTTT	NA	TRBV3-1/TRBV3-2	TRBJ1-6	NA
CASSEAGVRYNEQFF	TGTGCCAGCAGTGAGGCGGGAGTTCGATACAATGAGCAGTTCTTC	few	TRBV25-1	TRBJ2-1	TRBD2
CATSSGQGANSPLHF	TGTGCCACCAGTTCGGGACAGGGGGCGAATTCACCCCTCCACTTT	NA	TRBV24-1	TRBJ1-6	TRBD1
CASSFWAGNQPQHF	TGTGCCAGCAGCTTTTGGGCAGGAAATCAGCCCCAGCATTTT	NA	TRBV5-6	TRBJ1-5	NA
CASSPLREGRLFF	TGTGCTAGCAGCCCCTTGCGGGAGGGCCGATTGTTCTTC	NA	TRBV7-7	TRBJ2-1	TRBD2